This TCR beta chain was retrieved from a study of OX40 agonist ivuxolimab in advanced cancers. General study findings and limits: By week 6 at 0.1 to 3.0 mg/kg, blood CD4+ and CD8+ T cells had expanded clonally.

To note about this clone: Antigen: not known. Other nucleotide sequences in the sample specify the same CDR3.

Assay used: immunoSEQ multiplex PCR; TCRdb lists only in-frame clones, some missing. The table shows about 47,000 clones, with less than 90% occurring only once. Losses at the gene ends were 3 bases for V and 3 bases for J; bases not matched to a gene: 2. The CDR3 has 14 residues. Germline V gives CDR1 SGHRS, CDR2 YFSETQ. The TCR comes from an adult with an advanced solid tumor such as melanoma, head and neck, liver or kidney cancer. This chain connects TRBV5-1 to TRBJ2-1; 8 bases match TRBD2. The sequencing here drew on CD4+ or CD8+ T cells sorted from blood, taken in a trial of the OX40 agonist ivuxolimab. CDR3 in amino acids: CASSSSGGYNEQFF. The CDR3 DNA reads TGCGCCAGCAGCTCAAGCGGGGGCTACAATGAGCAGTTCTTC.